This T cell receptor beta chain was sequenced during a study of identical twins (dated by TCRdb to 2015 to 2016). About the study as a whole: TCR alpha and beta repertoires from monozygotic twins, unrelated adults of various ages and cord blood were deep-sequenced to test whether fetal clonotypes persist. To rule out contamination, replicate twin experiments were performed at different times with different library preparation protocols.

About this clonotype: Its recognized antigen is unknown. One base away there is no much larger clone; base qualities are not given.

V lost 1 base and J lost 1 base; the stretch between them is 7 bases long. CDR1 and CDR2 are drawn from the germline V gene: SGHAT, FQNNGV. From its cysteine to its phenylalanine, the CDR3 spans 14 amino acids. CDR3 DNA only is kept here, 42 bases in frame from base 1. Here is what the overall study found, with its caveats: In monozygotic twins, recombination models systematically underestimated out-of-frame TCR alpha sharing, but the models matched the sharing seen between unrelated individuals. Excess twin sharing in beta out-of-frame sequences was weaker because fewer shared sequences lowered the signal-to-noise ratio. Abundant cord blood beta clonotypes carried fewer insertions; young adult naive repertoires showed a weaker similar trend, while memory repertoires showed none. Conclusions relied on cross-sectional statistical analysis, since the same donors could not be followed over many years. Compared with coincidental sharing between unrelated individuals, out-of-frame TCR alpha sequences shared between twins showed an excess of sequences with low generation probability. Zero-insertion analyses could be partly confounded by invariant T cells such as MAIT and iNKT, although diverse VJ usage argued against such confounding for most clonotypes.

Library creation used 5' RACE. The listed sequencing device is Illumina HiSeq 2000. Template switching added a universal primer binding site, and the final cDNA carried a unique molecular identifier that allowed TCR cDNA molecules to be counted accurately. Specific primers in the conserved constant-segment region were used to synthesize first-strand cDNA for TCR alpha and beta chains. To control for contamination, every cDNA library carried two barcodes: a SMART-Mk sample barcode plus Illumina barcodes. TruSeq adapter sequences along with Illumina sample barcodes were introduced in two successive PCR steps. The TCR alpha and beta cDNA libraries were sequenced on the Illumina HiSeq platform using custom primers. In the original analysis: MiGEC processed the raw reads to extract unique molecular identifiers, while MiXCR was used to determine the CDR3 positions. For each individual, recombination models were inferred using an EM algorithm with the repgenHMM and IGoR tools. The analysis of shared clonotypes was done with the tcR package in R, with sharing normalized by the product of cloneset sizes. To study raw recombination free of thymic and clonal selection effects, out-of-frame nonproductive sequences were analyzed. TCRdb itself trimmed the public reads at Q25 with fastp, ran MiXCR and retained productive beta chains. Each CDR3 protein appears once, grouped with its most common genes and DNA. Clone size and V and J calls follow TCRdb, not the original study. The sample table contains 410,000 or so distinct CDR3 sequences; only one count was recorded for about a fifth of them. The ten largest make up approximately 12% of the sample.

Every donor was a healthy Caucasian. Three unrelated non-twin adults were additionally sequenced: a male aged 18 to 29, a male aged 50 to 60 and a female aged 50 to 60. Miltenyi CD45RO+ enrichment and human naive T-cell isolation kits were used to isolate memory (CD45RO+) and naive T cells from PBMC. Material: naive T cells sorted from blood. The sample's cell subset or site, from its label and the paper: cells isolated with a human naive T-cell isolation kit. The rearranged chain carries TRBV11-2 and TRBJ1-1; the D segment could be TRBD1, given 5 matching bases. This TCR was recovered from a man in his forties or fifties in good health. The CDR3 has the sequence CASSLVTGNTEAFF. In nucleotides, the sequence is TGTGCCAGCAGCTTAGTTACAGGGAACACTGAAGCTTTCTTT.